A single T cell receptor beta chain is shown here with its context. Its antigen target is currently unknown. The sample holds no much larger clone one base away, and base qualities are not on file. TCRbeta CDR3 regions were amplified from genomic DNA by means of the immunoSEQ Assay, a bias-controlled multiplex PCR. The original methods were these. Nucleated cell counts per sample were estimated from amplification of reference gene primers within the assay. Sequence reads were collapsed and filtered to measure the absolute abundance of every unique TCRbeta CDR3 rearrangement. For each sample, productive Simpson clonality was calculated as the square root of Simpson's diversity index over productive rearrangements. In TCRdb, the immuneACCESS table is reduced to in-frame sequences with V and J assigned. These tables do not hold every clone; where another copy was compared, an unresolved V gene accounts for under half, and the others remain unexplained. Clonal size and the V and J genes are those of that table, whereas D and trimming came from the DNA. This sample gives a few hundred thousand clones in total; roughly 85% of them show up just once. In total, the top ten clones hold approximately 7.6% of the sample.

Whole blood was collected in K2EDTA tubes by collaborating institutions according to the institutions' own protocols. Collaborator samples were shipped for TCRbeta analysis as frozen whole blood, isolated PBMCs, or DNA extracted from either sample type. The sample originates from a study of blood T cell repertoires in COVID-19 (dated by TCRdb to the early 2020s). For the study in its entirety: Samples covering the acute and convalescent phases of COVID-19 were provided by collaborators in the United States, Italy and Spain. The samples were drawn from two sources: the first 160 participants of the ongoing ImmuneRACE study, and 1,254 subjects contributed by 6 global collaborators. The sample metadata nearly always contained a de-identified subject ID, COVID-19 status, age in years and sex. The material from the prospective study consisted of cDNA or gDNA derived from T cells, B-cell-depleted T cells, or PBMCs. The repertoires were made available in a free public database intended to serve as a resource for research on the immune response to SARS-CoV-2. Where available, HLA class I and class II types were obtained from metadata supplied by the sample provider rather than from assay-based typing. Subjects who had been exposed to COVID-19, were actively infected with it, or had recovered from it provided the deeply sampled blood TCRbeta repertoires that made up the dataset. Summary of the overall study and its limitations: Clinical and demographic metadata were provided uncurated, with the amount varying by source and participant.

The sequence came from a human donor in a cohort sampled during active COVID-19. The specimen sequenced was peripheral blood.

The CDR3 loop reads CASGNIGAGTGELFF. The sequenced DNA: TGCGCCAGCGGAAATATTGGGGCGGGGACCGGGGAGCTGTTTTTT. Recombination joined TRBV5-1 with TRBJ2-2, and perhaps TRBD2 as D gene, on 6 matching bases. V loses 7 bases, J loses 5 bases, and the germline ends lie 18 bases apart. There are 15 amino acids in the CDR3, from cysteine to phenylalanine inclusive. The read is trimmed to its CDR3 DNA, 45 bases read in frame from base 1. CDR1 SGHRS and CDR2 YFSETQ were looked up in the germline V gene.